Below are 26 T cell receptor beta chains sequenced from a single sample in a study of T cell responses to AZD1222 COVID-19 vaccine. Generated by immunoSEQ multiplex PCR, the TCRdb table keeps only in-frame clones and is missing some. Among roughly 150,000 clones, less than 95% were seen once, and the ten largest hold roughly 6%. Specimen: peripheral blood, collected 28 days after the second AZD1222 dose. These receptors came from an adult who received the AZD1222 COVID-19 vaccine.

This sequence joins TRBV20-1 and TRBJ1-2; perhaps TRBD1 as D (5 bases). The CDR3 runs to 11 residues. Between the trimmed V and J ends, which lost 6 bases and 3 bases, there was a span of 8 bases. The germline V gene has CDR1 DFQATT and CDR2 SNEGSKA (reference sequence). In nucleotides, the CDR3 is TGCAGTGCCGACAGAGACTATGGCTACACCTTC. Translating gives CSADRDYGYTF.

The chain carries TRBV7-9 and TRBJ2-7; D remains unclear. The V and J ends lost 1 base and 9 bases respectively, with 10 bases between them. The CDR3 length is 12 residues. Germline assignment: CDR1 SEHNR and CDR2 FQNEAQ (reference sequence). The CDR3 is CASSLGEVAQYF. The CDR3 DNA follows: TGTGCCAGCAGCTTAGGAGAAGTGGCGCAGTACTTC.

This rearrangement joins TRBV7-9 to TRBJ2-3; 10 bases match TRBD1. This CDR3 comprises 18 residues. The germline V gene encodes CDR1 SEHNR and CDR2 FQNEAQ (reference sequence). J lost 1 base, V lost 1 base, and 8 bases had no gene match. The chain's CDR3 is CASSLGWDRGSGTDTQYF. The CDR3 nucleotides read TGTGCCAGCAGCTTAGGGTGGGACAGGGGATCCGGCACAGATACGCAGTATTTT. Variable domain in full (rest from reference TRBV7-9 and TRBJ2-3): DTGVSQNPRHKITKRGQNVTFRCDPISEHNRLYWYRQTLGQGPEFLTYFQNEAQLEKSRLLSDRFSAERPKGSFSTLEIQRTEQGDSAMYLCASSLGWDRGSGTDTQYFGPGTRLTVL.

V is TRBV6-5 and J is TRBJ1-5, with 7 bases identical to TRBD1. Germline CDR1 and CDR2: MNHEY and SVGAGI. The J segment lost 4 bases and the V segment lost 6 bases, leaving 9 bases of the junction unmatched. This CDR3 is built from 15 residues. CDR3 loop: CASRTGTFFNQPQHF. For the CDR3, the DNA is TGTGCCAGCAGGACAGGGACTTTTTTTAATCAGCCCCAGCATTTT.

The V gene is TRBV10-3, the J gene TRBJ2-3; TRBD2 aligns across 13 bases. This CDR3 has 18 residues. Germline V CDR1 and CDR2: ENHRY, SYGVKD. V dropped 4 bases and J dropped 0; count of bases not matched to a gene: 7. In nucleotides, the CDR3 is TGTGCCATCAGTGGACCGGGACTAGCGGGAACTAGCACAGATACGCAGTATTTT. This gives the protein CAISGPGLAGTSTDTQYF.

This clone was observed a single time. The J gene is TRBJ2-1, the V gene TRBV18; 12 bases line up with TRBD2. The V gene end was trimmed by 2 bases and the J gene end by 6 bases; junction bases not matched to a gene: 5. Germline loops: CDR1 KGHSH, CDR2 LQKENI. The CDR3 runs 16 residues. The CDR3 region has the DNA TGTGCCAGCTCACCAGCCGGGACTAGCGGGTTCAATGAGCAGTTCTTC. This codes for CASSPAGTSGFNEQFF. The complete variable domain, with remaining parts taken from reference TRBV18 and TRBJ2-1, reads NAGVMQNPRHLVRRRGQEARLRCSPMKGHSHVYWYRQLPEEGLKFMVYLQKENIIDESGMPKERFSAEFPKEGPSILRIQQVVRGDSAAYFCASSPAGTSGFNEQFFGPGTRLTVL.

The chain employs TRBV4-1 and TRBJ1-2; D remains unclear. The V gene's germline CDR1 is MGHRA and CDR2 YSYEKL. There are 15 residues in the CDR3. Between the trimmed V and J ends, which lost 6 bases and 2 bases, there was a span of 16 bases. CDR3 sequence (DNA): TGCGCCAGCAGTCCCTTCGCCGACGGGAACTATGGCTACACCTTC. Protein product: CASSPFADGNYGYTF.

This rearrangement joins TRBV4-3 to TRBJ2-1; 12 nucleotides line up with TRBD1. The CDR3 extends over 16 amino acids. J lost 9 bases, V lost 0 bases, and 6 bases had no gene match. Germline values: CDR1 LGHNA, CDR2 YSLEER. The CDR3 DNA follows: TGCGCCAGCAGCCAAGAAGGGACAGGGGGCAATACTGAGCAGTTCTTC. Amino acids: CASSQEGTGGNTEQFF.

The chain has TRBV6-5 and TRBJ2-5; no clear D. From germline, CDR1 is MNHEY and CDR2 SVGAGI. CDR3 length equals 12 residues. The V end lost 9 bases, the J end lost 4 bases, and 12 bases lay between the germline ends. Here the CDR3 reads CASTMSRETQYF. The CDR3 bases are TGTGCCAGTACCATGAGCAGAGAGACCCAGTACTTC.

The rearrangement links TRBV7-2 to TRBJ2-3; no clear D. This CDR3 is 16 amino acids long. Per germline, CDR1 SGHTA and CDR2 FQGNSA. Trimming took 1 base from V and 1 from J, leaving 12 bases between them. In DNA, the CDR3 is TGTGCCAGCAGCTTAGATTTTAGTCACGGCACAGATACGCAGTATTTT. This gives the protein CASSLDFSHGTDTQYF.

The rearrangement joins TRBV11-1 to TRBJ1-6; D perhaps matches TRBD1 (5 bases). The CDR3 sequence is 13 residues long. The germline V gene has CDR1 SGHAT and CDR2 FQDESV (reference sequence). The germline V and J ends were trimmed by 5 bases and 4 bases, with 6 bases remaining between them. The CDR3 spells CASSPGYNSPLHF. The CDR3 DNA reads TGTGCCAGCAGCCCAGGGTATAATTCACCCCTCCACTTT.

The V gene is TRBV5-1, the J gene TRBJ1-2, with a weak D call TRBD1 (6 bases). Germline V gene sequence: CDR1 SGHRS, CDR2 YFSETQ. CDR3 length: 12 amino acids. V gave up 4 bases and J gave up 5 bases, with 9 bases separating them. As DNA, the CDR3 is TGCGCCAGCAGCCAAGGGACATATGGCTACACCTTC. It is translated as CASSQGTYGYTF.

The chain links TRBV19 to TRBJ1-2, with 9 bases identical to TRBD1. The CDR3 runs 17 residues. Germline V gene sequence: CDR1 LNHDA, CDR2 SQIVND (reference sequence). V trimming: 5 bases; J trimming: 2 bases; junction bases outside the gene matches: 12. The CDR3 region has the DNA TGTGCCAGTAGTGAGGGACCGCCCGGACAGGGGAACTATGGCTACACCTTC. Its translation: CASSEGPPGQGNYGYTF.

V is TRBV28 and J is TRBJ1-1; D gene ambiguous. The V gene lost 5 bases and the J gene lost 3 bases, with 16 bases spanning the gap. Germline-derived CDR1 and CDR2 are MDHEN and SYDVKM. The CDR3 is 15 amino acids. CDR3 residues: CASSRPPGEDTEAFF. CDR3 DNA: TGTGCCAGCAGTCGTCCTCCCGGAGAGGACACTGAAGCTTTCTTT. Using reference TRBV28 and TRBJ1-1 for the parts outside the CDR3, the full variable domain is DVKVTQSSRYLVKRTGEKVFLECVQDMDHENMFWYRQDPGLGLRLIYFSYDVKMKEKGDIPEGYSVSREKKERFSLILESASTNQTSMYLCASSRPPGEDTEAFFGQGTRLTVV.

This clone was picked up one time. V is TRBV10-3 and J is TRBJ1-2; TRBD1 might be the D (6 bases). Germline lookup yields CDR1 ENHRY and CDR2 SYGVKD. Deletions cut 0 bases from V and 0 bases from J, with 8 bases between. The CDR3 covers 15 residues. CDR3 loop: CAISESTGPNYGYTF. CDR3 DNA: TGTGCCATCAGTGAGTCAACAGGGCCTAACTATGGCTACACCTTC.

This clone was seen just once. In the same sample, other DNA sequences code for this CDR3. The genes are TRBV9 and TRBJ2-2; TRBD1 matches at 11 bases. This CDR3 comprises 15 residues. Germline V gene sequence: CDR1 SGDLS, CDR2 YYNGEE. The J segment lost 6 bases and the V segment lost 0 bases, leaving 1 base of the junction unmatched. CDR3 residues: CASSVEGQGAGELFF. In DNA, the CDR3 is TGTGCCAGCAGCGTAGAGGGACAGGGGGCCGGGGAGCTGTTTTTT.

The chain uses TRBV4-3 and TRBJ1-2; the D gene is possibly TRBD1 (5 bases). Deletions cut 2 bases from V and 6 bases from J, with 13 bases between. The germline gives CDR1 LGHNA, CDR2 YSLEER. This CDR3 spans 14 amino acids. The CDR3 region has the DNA TGCGCCAGCAGCCAAACACGGGCGGGGGATGGCTACACCTTC. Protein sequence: CASSQTRAGDGYTF.

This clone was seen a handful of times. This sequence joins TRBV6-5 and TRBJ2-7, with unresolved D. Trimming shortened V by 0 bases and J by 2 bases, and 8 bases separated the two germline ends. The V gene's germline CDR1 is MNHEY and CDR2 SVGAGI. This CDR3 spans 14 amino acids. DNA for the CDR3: TGTGCCAGCAGTTACTCCTCGACGGCCTACGAGCAGTACTTC. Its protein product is CASSYSSTAYEQYF.

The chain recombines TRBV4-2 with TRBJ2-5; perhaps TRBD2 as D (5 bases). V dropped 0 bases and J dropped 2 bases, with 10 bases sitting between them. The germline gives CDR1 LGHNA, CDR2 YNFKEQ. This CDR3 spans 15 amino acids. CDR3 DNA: TGTGCCAGCAGCCAAGAGTTGGACTTACAAGAGACCCAGTACTTC. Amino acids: CASSQELDLQETQYF.

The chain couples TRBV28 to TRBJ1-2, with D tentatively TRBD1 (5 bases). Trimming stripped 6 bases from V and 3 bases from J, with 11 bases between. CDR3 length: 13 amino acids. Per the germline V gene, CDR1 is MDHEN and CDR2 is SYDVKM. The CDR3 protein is CASSQTVDYGYTF. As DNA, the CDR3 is TGTGCCAGCAGCCAGACAGTGGACTATGGCTACACCTTC.

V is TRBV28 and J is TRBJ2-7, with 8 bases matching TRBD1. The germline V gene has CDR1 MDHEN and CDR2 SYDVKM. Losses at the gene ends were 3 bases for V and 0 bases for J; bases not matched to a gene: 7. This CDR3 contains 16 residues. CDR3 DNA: TGTGCCAGCAGTTTGGAACAGGGGGGACCCTCCTACGAGCAGTACTTC. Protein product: CASSLEQGGPSYEQYF.

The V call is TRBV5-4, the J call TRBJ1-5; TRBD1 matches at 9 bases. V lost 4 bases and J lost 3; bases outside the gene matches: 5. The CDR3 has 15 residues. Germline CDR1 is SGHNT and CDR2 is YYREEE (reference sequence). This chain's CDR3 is CASSVQGANNQPQHF. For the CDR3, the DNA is TGTGCCAGCAGCGTACAGGGGGCGAACAATCAGCCCCAGCATTTT.

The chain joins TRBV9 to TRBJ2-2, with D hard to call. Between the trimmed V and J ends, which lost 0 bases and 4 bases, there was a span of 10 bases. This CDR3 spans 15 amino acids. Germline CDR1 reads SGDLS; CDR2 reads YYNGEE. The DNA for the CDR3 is TGTGCCAGCAGCGTAGAGGACCACTTCACCGGGGAGCTGTTTTTT. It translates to CASSVEDHFTGELFF.

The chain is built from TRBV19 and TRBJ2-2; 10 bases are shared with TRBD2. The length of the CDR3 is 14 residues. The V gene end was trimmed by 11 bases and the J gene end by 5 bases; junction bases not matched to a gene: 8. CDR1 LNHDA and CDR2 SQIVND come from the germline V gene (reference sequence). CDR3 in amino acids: CASLAGVGTGELFF. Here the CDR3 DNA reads TGTGCCTCCCTAGCGGGGGTGGGGACCGGGGAGCTGTTTTTT. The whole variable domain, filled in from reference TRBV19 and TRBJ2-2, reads DGGITQSPKYLFRKEGQNVTLSCEQNLNHDAMYWYRQDPGQGLRLIYYSQIVNDFQKGDIAEGYSVSREKKESFPLTVTSAQKNPTAFYLCASLAGVGTGELFFGEGSRLTVL.

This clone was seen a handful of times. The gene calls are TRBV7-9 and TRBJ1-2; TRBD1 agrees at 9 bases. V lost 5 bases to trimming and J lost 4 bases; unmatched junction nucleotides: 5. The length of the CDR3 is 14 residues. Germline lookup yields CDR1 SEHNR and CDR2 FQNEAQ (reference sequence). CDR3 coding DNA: TGTGCCAGCAGCCGGGACAGGGCGATCTATGGCTACACCTTC. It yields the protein CASSRDRAIYGYTF.

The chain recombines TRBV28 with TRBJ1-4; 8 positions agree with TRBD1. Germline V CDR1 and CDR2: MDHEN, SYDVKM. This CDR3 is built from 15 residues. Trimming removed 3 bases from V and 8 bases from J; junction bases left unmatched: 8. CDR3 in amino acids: CASSLGDRGNEKLFF. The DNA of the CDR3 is TGTGCCAGCAGTTTGGGTGACAGGGGCAACGAAAAACTGTTTTTT.